These 10 T cell receptor beta chains originate from one sample sequenced in a study of blood T cell repertoires in COVID-19. The method was immunoSEQ multiplex PCR; TCRdb's version includes in-frame clones alone and lacks a portion of them. In the table there are 200,000 to 250,000 clones, nearly 90% of which are singletons. The sample comprised PBMCs or T cells enriched from blood (not recorded which). These receptors originate from a man under 40 who had been exposed to COVID-19.

This rearrangement joins TRBV7-2 to TRBJ2-1; 7 bases line up with TRBD2. The J segment lost 2 bases and the V segment lost 2 bases, leaving 3 bases of the junction unmatched. The CDR3 loop spans 15 amino acids. The germline gives CDR1 SGHTA, CDR2 FQGNSA. The CDR3 bases are TGTGCCAGCAGCTTAACCCGGGGGGCCTACAATGAGCAGTTCTTC. Its protein is CASSLTRGAYNEQFF.

The V call is TRBV12-5, the J call TRBJ2-3; 9 bases agree with TRBD2. CDR1 is LGHNT and CDR2 is FRNRAP in the germline V gene. The trim removed 6 bases at V and 6 bases at J, leaving 7 bases unmatched. This CDR3 is 14 amino acids long. The CDR3 loop is CASGQGLAGDTQYF. Written as DNA, the CDR3 is TGTGCTAGTGGCCAGGGGCTAGCGGGGGATACGCAGTATTTT.

The chain is built from TRBV2 and TRBJ1-6; D gene uncertain. Germline assignment: CDR1 SNHLY and CDR2 FYNNEI. The CDR3 runs 15 residues. Trimming pared 4 bases from V and 8 bases from J, leaving 15 bases between. The DNA of the CDR3 is TGTGCCAGCAGTGCTGGTCCGGCAGACTATTCACCCCTCCACTTT. This codes for CASSAGPADYSPLHF.

This chain links TRBV29-1 with TRBJ1-5; 10 nucleotides agree with TRBD1. The CDR3 covers 17 residues. CDR1 and CDR2 from the germline V gene are SQVTM and ANQGSEA. The V and J ends lost 6 bases and 2 bases, in that order; junction bases with no gene match: 13. CDR3 residues: CSVAWGTGEGGNQPQHF. CDR3 DNA: TGCAGCGTAGCATGGGGGACAGGGGAAGGGGGCAATCAGCCCCAGCATTTT.

The chain couples TRBV7-2 to TRBJ1-4, with D unclear. Germline lookup yields CDR1 SGHTA and CDR2 FQGNSA. The length of the CDR3 is 13 residues. V gave up 4 bases and J gave up 8 bases, with 11 bases separating them. The CDR3 reads CASSSAPREKLFF. The CDR3 bases are TGTGCCAGCAGCTCGGCCCCCAGGGAAAAACTGTTTTTT.

J is TRBJ1-1 and V is TRBV3-1 (or the pseudogene TRBV3-2), with a possible D match to TRBD1 (5 bases). In germline, CDR1 is LGHDT, CDR2 YNNKEL (reference sequence). V was trimmed by 4 bases and J by 3 bases, leaving 12 bases between them. The CDR3 is 14 residues long. The CDR3 nucleotides read TGTGCCAGCAGCCTGACGAGCAGGGACACTGAAGCTTTCTTT. Its translation is CASSLTSRDTEAFF.

This clone appeared a single time. The CDR3 protein is CASSSDGGGNQPQHF. CDR3 nucleotides: TGTGCCAGCAGCTCCGACGGGGGGGGAAATCAGCCCCAGCATTTT. J is TRBJ1-5 and V is TRBV7-9; the D gene is possibly TRBD1 (5 bases). From germline, CDR1 is SEHNR and CDR2 FQNEAQ (reference sequence). The ends were cut back, 4 bases at V and 4 bases at J, with 14 bases in the middle. There are 15 residues in the CDR3.

The chain couples TRBV6-1 to TRBJ1-1, with TRBD1 matching over 7 bases. V was pared by 2 bases and J by 11 bases, with 11 bases of the junction left unmatched. This CDR3 has 14 amino acids. CDR1 and CDR2 (germline): MNHNS, SASEGT. The CDR3 region is CASSESPDRVRAFF. The DNA of the CDR3 is TGTGCCAGCAGTGAATCCCCAGACAGGGTTCGGGCTTTCTTT.

This sequence joins TRBV29-1 and TRBJ2-1; TRBD1 aligns across 8 bases. Trimming cost V 4 bases and J 6 bases; bases outside gene matches: 5. The CDR3 totals 13 residues. From germline, CDR1 is SQVTM and CDR2 ANQGSEA. The CDR3 is CSVVGDRRNEQFF. CDR3 sequence (DNA): TGCAGCGTTGTGGGGGACAGGCGCAATGAGCAGTTCTTC.

The chain carries TRBV15 and TRBJ1-1, with D perhaps TRBD1 (6 bases). This CDR3 has 16 residues. Germline V gene lookup returns CDR1 LNHNV and CDR2 YYDKDF (reference sequence). V lost 5 bases to trimming and J lost 5 bases, with 21 bases between them. In DNA form, the CDR3 reads TGTGCCACCAGCGATCGGAACAGGGAACTAGGTACTGAAGCTTTCTTT. Protein product: CATSDRNRELGTEAFF.